Shown below are 23 T cell receptor beta chains from a single sample sequenced in a study of memory CD4+ T cells and cytomegalovirus serostatus. Single viable CD3+CD4+CD8-CD45RO+ cells were sorted as the memory CD4+ T cells. Produced via immunoSEQ multiplex PCR; TCRdb's table is partial and in-frame only. Of tens of thousands of clones listed, roughly 81% are singletons. The sample comprised memory CD4+ T cells from blood. The receptors were gathered from an adult in good health and CMV-seronegative.

This chain connects TRBV5-1 to TRBJ1-2, with no clear D. Germline V gene lookup returns CDR1 SGHRS and CDR2 YFSETQ. V lost 0 bases and J 8 bases, leaving 14 bases between the germline ends. This CDR3 is 14 amino acids long. The CDR3 sequence is CASSLEGRGRGYTF. As DNA, the CDR3 is TGCGCCAGCAGCTTGGAGGGAAGAGGTCGAGGCTACACCTTC. The whole variable domain, remainder taken from reference TRBV5-1 and TRBJ1-2, is KAGVTQTPRYLIKTRGQQVTLSCSPISGHRSVSWYQQTPGQGLQFLFEYFSETQRNKGNFPGRFSGRQFSNSRSEMNVSTLELGDSALYLCASSLEGRGRGYTFGSGTRLTVV.

J is TRBJ2-2 and V is TRBV29-1; D is unresolved. CDR1 SQVTM and CDR2 ANQGSEA come from the germline V gene. The V end lost 4 bases, the J end lost 0 bases, and 9 bases lay between the germline ends. The CDR3 is 14 amino acids. The CDR3 region has the DNA TGCAGCGTTGCCGCACGAACGAACACCGGGGAGCTGTTTTTT. Translated: CSVAARTNTGELFF.

The gene calls are TRBV7-9 and TRBJ2-5, with TRBD2 as a possible D gene (6 bases). V gave up 5 bases and J gave up 5 bases, with 24 bases separating them. The CDR3 is made up of 17 amino acids. Germline V lookup: CDR1 SEHNR, CDR2 FQNEAQ (reference sequence). The DNA of the CDR3 is TGTGCCAGCAGCGCAATACCCCGGAGCGGGTGGGGGGAGACCCAGTACTTC. Amino acid sequence: CASSAIPRSGWGETQYF.

The rearrangement uses TRBV6-5 and TRBJ1-4; unclear D gene. The CDR3 contains 11 residues. CDR1 is MNHEY, CDR2 SVGAGI, per germline. V was pared by 8 bases and J by 4 bases, with 5 bases between. The DNA of the CDR3 is TGTGCCAGCGGGGTTAATGAAAAACTGTTTTTT. Residues: CASGVNEKLFF.

This clone was seen just once. CDR3 sequence (DNA): TGTGCCAGTACGGGGACAGGGGGGCAGCCCCAGCATTTT. Protein sequence: CASTGTGGQPQHF. The genes are TRBV19 and TRBJ1-5, with 11 bases matching TRBD1. The ends lost 7 bases at V and 7 bases at J; junction bases unmatched: 3. The CDR3 loop spans 13 amino acids. Germline V gene data show CDR1 as LNHDA and CDR2 as SQIVND (reference sequence). The full variable domain, in which reference TRBV19 and TRBJ1-5 provide the parts outside the CDR3, is DGGITQSPKYLFRKEGQNVTLSCEQNLNHDAMYWYRQDPGQGLRLIYYSQIVNDFQKGDIAEGYSVSREKKESFPLTVTSAQKNPTAFYLCASTGTGGQPQHFGDGTRLSIL.

This clone showed up just a few times. The rearrangement links TRBV18 to TRBJ2-7; 9 nucleotides align to TRBD1. Looked up from germline, CDR1 is KGHSH and CDR2 is LQKENI. The J segment lost 2 bases and the V segment lost 5 bases, leaving 7 bases of the junction unmatched. The CDR3 extends over 15 amino acids. CDR3 DNA sequence: TGTGCCAGCTCAACGGGACAGGGCTACACCTACGAGCAGTACTTC. Amino acid sequence: CASSTGQGYTYEQYF.

The chain recombines TRBV19 with TRBJ2-3, with 8 positions matching TRBD2. V lost 7 bases, J lost 1 base, and 7 bases stayed unmatched. Germline V gene sequence: CDR1 LNHDA, CDR2 SQIVND (reference sequence). This CDR3 comprises 15 residues. CDR3 DNA sequence: TGTGCCAGTACCGGACTAGCTGGGGGCACAGATACGCAGTATTTT. Translation gives CASTGLAGGTDTQYF.

The chain employs TRBV6-5 and TRBJ2-7; possible D gene TRBD2, 7 bases. The CDR3 is 16 amino acids. Germline V gene lookup returns CDR1 MNHEY and CDR2 SVGAGI. With 0 bases removed from V and 5 bases from J, the gap between germline ends came to 17 bases. The CDR3 coding sequence is TGTGCCAGCAGTTACTCTCCGGGGGGCGCGCCTAACGAGCAGTACTTC. This codes for CASSYSPGGAPNEQYF.

The J gene is TRBJ2-6, the V gene TRBV5-1; TRBD2 agrees at 9 bases. Trimming took 2 bases from V and 0 from J; bases not matched to a gene: 12. The germline gives CDR1 SGHRS, CDR2 YFSETQ. The CDR3 spans 20 residues. CDR3 bases: TGCGCCAGCAGCTTTAGTTCCAGCGGGGGGACCCGCTCTGGGGCCAACGTCCTGACTTTC. Translated: CASSFSSSGGTRSGANVLTF.

This chain links TRBV5-4 with TRBJ2-7; 10 bases fit TRBD2. This CDR3 comprises 15 residues. The junction had 5 bases not matched to a gene; V was cut back by 1 base and J by 4 bases. Looked up from germline, CDR1 is SGHNT and CDR2 is YYREEE (reference sequence). The CDR3 bases are TGTGCCAGCAGCTTGCCTAGCGGGAGTATGTACGAGCAGTACTTC. It specifies CASSLPSGSMYEQYF.

The chain has TRBV5-1 and TRBJ1-1; no firm D call. The CDR3 extends over 14 amino acids. Germline V CDR1 and CDR2: SGHRS, YFSETQ. V shed 0 bases and J shed 5 bases, with 11 bases lying between them. CDR3 region: CASSLGGMRTEAFF. Here the CDR3 DNA reads TGCGCCAGCAGCTTGGGCGGTATGCGAACTGAAGCTTTCTTT. Looking up the rest from reference TRBV5-1 and TRBJ1-1 gives the full variable domain: KAGVTQTPRYLIKTRGQQVTLSCSPISGHRSVSWYQQTPGQGLQFLFEYFSETQRNKGNFPGRFSGRQFSNSRSEMNVSTLELGDSALYLCASSLGGMRTEAFFGQGTRLTVV.

The chain uses TRBV5-1 and TRBJ2-2; 10 nucleotides match TRBD2. CDR3 size: 17 residues. V was pared by 2 bases and J by 1 base, with 5 bases of the junction left unmatched. Germline V gene sequence: CDR1 SGHRS, CDR2 YFSETQ. CDR3 sequence (DNA): TGCGCCAGCAGCTTTAAATGGACTAGCGGGAACACCGGGGAGCTGTTTTTT. Amino acids: CASSFKWTSGNTGELFF.

In regard to this clone: Other DNA sequences from this sample encode an identical CDR3 as well. The DNA of the CDR3 is TGCGCCAGCAGCCTAGGGGCTAGCGGTAACACAGATACGCAGTATTTT. Translating it yields CASSLGASGNTDTQYF. V usage is TRBV5-1 and J usage is TRBJ2-3, with 7 nucleotides matching TRBD2. Trimming at V came to 4 bases and at J to 2 bases, leaving 10 bases not matched to a gene. The CDR3 has 16 amino acids. Germline V gene sequence: CDR1 SGHRS, CDR2 YFSETQ. The variable domain in full, with the rest retrieved from reference TRBV5-1 and TRBJ2-3, is KAGVTQTPRYLIKTRGQQVTLSCSPISGHRSVSWYQQTPGQGLQFLFEYFSETQRNKGNFPGRFSGRQFSNSRSEMNVSTLELGDSALYLCASSLGASGNTDTQYFGPGTRLTVL.

V usage is TRBV5-6 and J usage is TRBJ2-3, with D unclear. There are 11 residues in the CDR3. Germline CDR1 is SGHDT and CDR2 is YYEEEE. V lost 2 bases and J lost 9, with 7 bases in between. The CDR3 spells CASSFSETQYF. The CDR3 DNA reads as TGTGCCAGCAGCTTTTCTGAAACGCAGTATTTT.

The CDR3 loop reads CASSSGRKETQYF. Here the CDR3 DNA reads TGTGCCAGCAGCTCGGGGCGGAAAGAGACCCAGTACTTC. The rearrangement uses TRBV11-3 and TRBJ2-5; possibly TRBD1 or TRBD2 for D (5 bases each). V lost 4 bases, J lost 3 bases, and 9 bases lay in between. The CDR3 runs 13 residues. Germline V gives CDR1 SGHNT, CDR2 YENEEA.

V gene TRBV5-1 combines with J gene TRBJ2-1; TRBD2 aligns across 9 bases. CDR3 length: 13 residues. V trimming: 7 bases; J trimming: 4 bases; junction bases outside the gene matches: 3. Germline V gene lookup returns CDR1 SGHRS and CDR2 YFSETQ. CDR3 amino acids: CASRTSGYNEQFF. The CDR3 nucleotides read TGCGCCAGCCGAACTAGCGGGTACAATGAGCAGTTCTTC.

This chain links TRBV13 with TRBJ2-2, with a weak D call TRBD2 (6 bases). V lost 5 bases to trimming and J lost 6 bases, with 19 bases between them. Germline V lookup: CDR1 PRHDT, CDR2 FYEKMQ (reference sequence). The CDR3 has 16 residues. This chain's CDR3 is CASSAYNSGDPGELFF. The CDR3, as DNA: TGTGCCAGCAGCGCCTACAACTCGGGGGATCCCGGGGAGCTGTTTTTT.

The chain combines TRBV6-5 with TRBJ1-1; no reliable D call. The CDR3 spans 12 residues. V was shortened by 7 bases and J by 0 bases, with 6 bases between the two germline ends. Per germline, CDR1 MNHEY and CDR2 SVGAGI. The chain's CDR3 is CASIGVNTEAFF. As DNA, the CDR3 is TGTGCCAGCATTGGGGTGAACACTGAAGCTTTCTTT.

This clone is categorized as medium-sized (0.01 to 0.1%). The chain carries TRBV29-1 and TRBJ2-2; maybe TRBD2 (7 bases). The V end lost 4 bases, the J end lost 2 bases, and 11 bases lay between the germline ends. The length of the CDR3 is 14 residues. CDR1 and CDR2 from the germline V gene are SQVTM and ANQGSEA. CDR3 DNA sequence: TGCAGCGTTGTGAGGGGGGGCAACACCGGGGAGCTGTTTTTT. Translating it yields CSVVRGGNTGELFF.

The CDR3 DNA reads as TGTGCCAGCAGTAATATCAGGCAGAACACTGAAGCTTTCTTT. This translates into CASSNIRQNTEAFF. This rearrangement joins TRBV6-6 to TRBJ1-1; D is ambiguous. Germline V CDR1 and CDR2: MNHNY, SVGAGI (reference sequence). Trimming stripped 5 bases from V and 1 base from J, with 11 bases between. This CDR3 is built from 14 residues.

This chain connects TRBV28 to TRBJ2-7; D uncertain. Germline values: CDR1 MDHEN, CDR2 SYDVKM. This CDR3 is 14 amino acids long. Trimming left V 5 bases short and J 2 bases short, with 13 bases between. CDR3 loop: CASSNLREPYEQYF. CDR3 in DNA: TGTGCCAGCAGTAATCTTAGGGAACCCTACGAGCAGTACTTC.

The V and J genes are TRBV27 and TRBJ2-1; D is ambiguous. This CDR3 comprises 13 residues. The germline gives CDR1 MNHEY, CDR2 SMNVEV (reference sequence). V was trimmed by 5 bases and J by 9 bases, leaving 14 bases between them. The CDR3 bases are TGTGCCAGCAGTCCTTACGACTCCGGTGAGCAGTTCTTC. Amino acid sequence: CASSPYDSGEQFF.

This chain connects TRBV5-1 to TRBJ2-1; 11 bases are shared with TRBD2. This CDR3 has 16 residues. V lost 3 bases and J lost 9; bases outside the gene matches: 11. Germline V gene lookup returns CDR1 SGHRS and CDR2 YFSETQ. The CDR3 sequence: CASSSQLAGVGSEQFF. DNA for the CDR3: TGCGCCAGCAGCTCCCAACTAGCGGGAGTGGGTAGTGAGCAGTTCTTC.